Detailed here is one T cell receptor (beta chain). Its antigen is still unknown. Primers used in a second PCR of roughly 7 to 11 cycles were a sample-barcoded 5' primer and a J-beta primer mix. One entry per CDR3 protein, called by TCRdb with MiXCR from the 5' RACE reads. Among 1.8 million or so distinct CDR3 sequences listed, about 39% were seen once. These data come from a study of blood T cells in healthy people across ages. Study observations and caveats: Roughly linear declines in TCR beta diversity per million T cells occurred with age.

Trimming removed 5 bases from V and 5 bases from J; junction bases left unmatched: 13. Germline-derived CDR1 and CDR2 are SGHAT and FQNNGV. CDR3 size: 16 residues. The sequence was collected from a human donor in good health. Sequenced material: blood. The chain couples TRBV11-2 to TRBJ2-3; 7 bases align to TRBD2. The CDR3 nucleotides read TGTGCCAGCAGCCGCCGACTAGCCCTTCTTGTAGATACGCAGTATTTT. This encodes CASSRRLALLVDTQYF.